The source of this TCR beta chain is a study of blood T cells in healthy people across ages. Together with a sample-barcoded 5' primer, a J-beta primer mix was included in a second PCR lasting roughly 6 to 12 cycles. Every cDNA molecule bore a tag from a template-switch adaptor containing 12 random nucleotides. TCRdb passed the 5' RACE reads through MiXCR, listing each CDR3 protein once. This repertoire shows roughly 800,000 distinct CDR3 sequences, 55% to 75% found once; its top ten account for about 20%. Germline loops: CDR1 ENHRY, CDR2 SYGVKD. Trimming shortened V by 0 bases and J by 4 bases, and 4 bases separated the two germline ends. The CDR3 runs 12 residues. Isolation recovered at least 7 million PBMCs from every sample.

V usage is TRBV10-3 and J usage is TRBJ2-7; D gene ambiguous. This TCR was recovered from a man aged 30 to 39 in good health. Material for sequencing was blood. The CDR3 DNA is TGTGCCATCAGTGAGTCTGCTTACGAGCAGTACTTC. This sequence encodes CAISESAYEQYF.